A single sample is the source of the 8 T cell receptor beta chains below, sequenced in a study of identical twins. TCRdb fed the 5' RACE reads into MiXCR, producing one record per CDR3 protein. The table lists roughly 1.6 million distinct CDR3 sequences, about 31% of them singletons. The specimen sequenced was cord blood. The source is a newborn girl in good health.

V usage is TRBV30 and J usage is TRBJ2-1; TRBD1 is a possible D gene (6 bases). The CDR3 contains 15 residues. V was trimmed by 4 bases and J by 4 bases, leaving 17 bases between them. The germline V gene encodes CDR1 GTSNPN and CDR2 SVGIG (reference sequence). The CDR3 sequence is CAWTPRDILYNEQFF. In DNA, the CDR3 is TGTGCCTGGACCCCGAGGGACATACTTTACAATGAGCAGTTCTTC.

This clonotype showed up just a few times. The genes are TRBV14 and TRBJ2-1; D may be TRBD2 (5 bases). Deletions cut 4 bases from V and 5 bases from J, with 24 bases between. Germline V gene sequence: CDR1 SGHDN, CDR2 FVKESK. The CDR3 contains 18 residues. The CDR3 protein is CASSPRRALVKVHNEQFF. For the CDR3, the DNA is TGTGCCAGCAGCCCCCGTAGGGCACTAGTCAAGGTCCACAATGAGCAGTTCTTC.

This clonotype was detected only a few times. This sequence joins TRBV29-1 and TRBJ1-1; D might be TRBD1 (5 bases). CDR1 is SQVTM, CDR2 ANQGSEA, per germline. The CDR3 contains 13 residues. V lost 3 bases to trimming and J lost 5 bases, with 13 bases between them. The CDR3 is CSVEAGTRTEAFF. The CDR3 nucleotides are TGCAGCGTTGAGGCAGGGACGCGAACTGAAGCTTTCTTT.

The chain has TRBV11-1 and TRBJ2-2, with 9 bases that match TRBD1. The CDR3 consists of 17 residues. Losses at the gene ends were 3 bases for V and 5 bases for J; bases not matched to a gene: 10. Looked up from germline, CDR1 is SGHAT and CDR2 is FQDESV (reference sequence). CDR3 loop: CASSLPGQGLWTGELFF. The CDR3 nucleotides are TGTGCCAGCAGCTTGCCGGGACAGGGTTTGTGGACCGGGGAGCTGTTTTTT. Using reference TRBV11-1 and TRBJ2-2 for the parts outside the CDR3, the full variable domain is EAEVAQSPRYKITEKSQAVAFWCDPISGHATLYWYRQILGQGPELLVQFQDESVVDDSQLPKDRFSAERLKGVDSTLKIQPAELGDSAMYLCASSLPGQGLWTGELFFGEGSRLTVL.

CDR3 residues: CSASGSDNYGYTF. CDR3 in DNA: TGCAGTGCTAGTGGGAGTGATAACTATGGCTACACCTTC. The gene calls are TRBV20-1 and TRBJ1-2, with D uncertain. V dropped 3 bases and J dropped 1 base, with 9 bases sitting between them. CDR3 size: 13 residues. CDR1 DFQATT and CDR2 SNEGSKA come from the germline V gene (reference sequence).

This clonotype was detected only a few times. The V gene is TRBV7-9, the J gene TRBJ2-3; 11 positions agree with TRBD2. This CDR3 has 17 amino acids. Germline V gives CDR1 SEHNR, CDR2 FQNEAQ (reference sequence). The V gene end was trimmed by 4 bases and the J gene end by 5 bases; junction bases not matched to a gene: 11. The CDR3 DNA is TGTGCCAGCAGCTCTCCTACTAGCGGGGGCTTCGTAGATACGCAGTATTTT. The encoded protein is CASSSPTSGGFVDTQYF.

The chain carries TRBV12-3 or TRBV12-4 and TRBJ1-6; TRBD1 matches 9 bases. Trimming cost V 6 bases and J 7 bases; bases outside gene matches: 7. CDR3 length: 15 residues. The chain's CDR3 is CASRRRTGENSPLHF. The CDR3 region has the DNA TGTGCCAGCAGGCGGAGGACAGGGGAAAATTCACCCCTCCACTTT.

This clonotype was seen a handful of times. CDR3 sequence reads: CASSPGTREVSYEQYF. In DNA, the CDR3 is TGTGCCAGCAGCCCGGGGACTAGAGAGGTCTCCTACGAGCAGTACTTC. The chain couples TRBV13 to TRBJ2-7; 8 bases are a match to TRBD2. V shed 5 bases and J 0 bases; nucleotides not matched to a gene: 9. This CDR3 region has 16 residues. The germline V gene has CDR1 PRHDT and CDR2 FYEKMQ (reference sequence). Drawing the rest from reference TRBV13 and TRBJ2-7, the complete variable domain is AAGVIQSPRHLIKEKRETATLKCYPIPRHDTVYWYQQGPGQDPQFLISFYEKMQSDKGSIPDRFSAQQFSDYHSELNMSSLELGDSALYFCASSPGTREVSYEQYFGPGTRLTVT.